These 20 T cell receptor beta chains were sequenced from one sample in a study of a mutant IDH1 vaccine in newly diagnosed glioma. Their recognized antigens are unknown. Indicated time point: week 23, last vaccination. One vaccine dose held 300 ug of mutant IDH1 20-mer peptide and came with topical imiquimod. Measured with immunoSEQ multiplex PCR; TCRdb has only the in-frame clones, and not every one. The table shows about 55,000 clones, with under 90% occurring only once. The source was PBMCs, collected from a glioma patient whose treatment included an IDH1 peptide vaccine. The receptors were gathered from a man aged 40-55 years with glioma.

This chain's CDR3 is CSVESGRAYGYTF. CDR3 sequence (DNA): TGCAGCGTTGAATCCGGACGGGCCTATGGCTACACCTTC. The rearrangement links TRBV29-1 to TRBJ1-2; no firm D call. The CDR3 is 13 amino acids. Per germline, CDR1 SQVTM and CDR2 ANQGSEA. The V and J ends lost 2 bases and 4 bases respectively, with 11 bases between them.

The chain uses TRBV5-1 and TRBJ2-7; 7 bases are a match to TRBD2. Germline CDR1 reads SGHRS; CDR2 reads YFSETQ. The CDR3 runs to 16 residues. The V and J ends lost 7 bases and 0 bases, in that order; junction bases with no gene match: 13. CDR3 sequence reads: CASHSGGLGGSYEQYF. The CDR3 DNA follows: TGCGCCAGCCACTCGGGGGGACTGGGAGGCTCCTACGAGCAGTACTTC.

The J gene is TRBJ1-2, the V gene TRBV2; weak D call: TRBD1 (6 bases). With 2 bases removed from V and 4 bases from J, the gap between germline ends came to 17 bases. Germline CDR1 is SNHLY and CDR2 is FYNNEI. CDR3 length equals 16 residues. Here the CDR3 reads CASSERQGPPLYGYTF. The CDR3 DNA sequence: TGTGCCAGCAGTGAAAGGCAGGGGCCGCCCCTCTATGGCTACACCTTC.

This clone was seen just once. The DNA of the CDR3 is TGTGCCAGCAGTGTCTCTCGACAGGGTTATGGCTACACCTTC. Its protein product is CASSVSRQGYGYTF. The chain employs TRBV6-1 and TRBJ1-2; 7 nucleotides align to TRBD1. Germline V gene sequence: CDR1 MNHNS, CDR2 SASEGT. The CDR3 totals 14 residues. The trim removed 4 bases at V and 5 bases at J, leaving 7 bases unmatched.

The V gene is TRBV5-6, the J gene TRBJ1-6; tentative D call: TRBD1 (5 bases). Trimming removed 1 base from V and 9 bases from J, with 5 bases in between. In germline, CDR1 is SGHDT, CDR2 YYEEEE. The CDR3 is 12 amino acids. The CDR3 region is CASSLQGSPLHF. CDR3 in DNA: TGTGCCAGCAGCTTGCAGGGTTCACCCCTCCACTTT.

V is TRBV5-1 and J is TRBJ2-5; TRBD1 agrees at 10 bases. This CDR3 is 14 amino acids long. The junction had 5 bases not matched to a gene; V was cut back by 4 bases and J by 5 bases. CDR1 and CDR2 (germline): SGHRS, YFSETQ. The CDR3 DNA sequence: TGCGCCAGCAGCGGGACAGGGGAGGGGGAGACCCAGTACTTC. Residues: CASSGTGEGETQYF. Full variable domain (rest looked up from reference TRBV5-1 and TRBJ2-5): KAGVTQTPRYLIKTRGQQVTLSCSPISGHRSVSWYQQTPGQGLQFLFEYFSETQRNKGNFPGRFSGRQFSNSRSEMNVSTLELGDSALYLCASSGTGEGETQYFGPGTRLLVL.

There are a few counts of this clone. The J gene is TRBJ2-1, the V gene TRBV5-1; D is ambiguous. CDR1 SGHRS and CDR2 YFSETQ come from the germline V gene. V was clipped by 6 bases and J by 7 bases, with 17 bases between them. The CDR3 sequence is 14 residues long. CDR3 sequence reads: CASTSWADGNEQFF. Here the CDR3 DNA reads TGCGCCAGCACATCCTGGGCGGACGGTAATGAGCAGTTCTTC.

The J gene is TRBJ1-1, the V gene TRBV12-5; D call uncertain. The CDR3 loop spans 13 amino acids. Germline V gene lookup returns CDR1 LGHNT and CDR2 FRNRAP. V was pared by 6 bases and J by 1 base, with 9 bases between. CDR3 residues: CASGYEQNTEAFF. In DNA, the CDR3 is TGTGCTAGTGGATACGAGCAGAACACTGAAGCTTTCTTT.

The chain recombines TRBV5-1 with TRBJ2-5, with a tentative D call TRBD2 (7 bases). V shed 5 bases and J shed 2 bases, with 16 bases lying between them. CDR1 is SGHRS and CDR2 is YFSETQ in the germline V gene. CDR3 length: 15 amino acids. DNA of the CDR3: TGCGCCAGCAGACCTGCGGGGGCCATACAAGAGACCCAGTACTTC. Its protein product is CASRPAGAIQETQYF.

The chain joins TRBV6-6 to TRBJ2-7; 7 nucleotides match TRBD2. With 4 bases clipped from V and 1 base from J, the junction kept 4 bases outside the gene matches. This CDR3 is 14 amino acids long. Per the germline V gene, CDR1 is MNHNY and CDR2 is SVGAGI (reference sequence). CDR3 nucleotides: TGTGCCAGCAGTTTCTCGGGGGGATCCTACGAGCAGTACTTC. Its protein product is CASSFSGGSYEQYF.

J is TRBJ2-3 and V is TRBV29-1; TRBD2 matches 8 bases. The CDR3 totals 14 residues. After removal of 6 bases from V and 2 bases from J, the junction contained 7 bases not matched to a gene. Germline assignment: CDR1 SQVTM and CDR2 ANQGSEA. The CDR3 nucleotides read TGCAGCGTGGGGGGACTAGGAATCACAGATACGCAGTATTTT. Translation gives CSVGGLGITDTQYF.

This chain links TRBV2 with TRBJ2-2; TRBD1 is a possible D gene (5 bases). In germline, CDR1 is SNHLY, CDR2 FYNNEI. The CDR3 runs 13 residues. Between the trimmed V and J ends, which lost 5 bases and 6 bases, there was a span of 10 bases. The CDR3 bases are TGTGCCAGCAGTTTCAGGGTTGCCGGGGAGCTGTTTTTT. The encoded protein is CASSFRVAGELFF. The full variable domain, its missing parts supplied by reference TRBV2 and TRBJ2-2, is EPEVTQTPSHQVTQMGQEVILRCVPISNHLYFYWYRQILGQKVEFLVSFYNNEISEKSEIFDDQFSVERPDGSNFTLKIRSTKLEDSAMYFCASSFRVAGELFFGEGSRLTVL.

V and J are TRBV7-2 and TRBJ2-7, with D possibly matching TRBD1 (6 bases). Trimming took off 1 base at V and 2 bases at J, with 9 bases between the two ends. This CDR3 contains 14 residues. Germline values: CDR1 SGHTA, CDR2 FQGNSA. Here the CDR3 reads CASSLGAGAYEQYF. CDR3 in DNA: TGTGCCAGCAGCTTAGGAGCAGGGGCCTACGAGCAGTACTTC.

CDR3 amino acids: CASSFGSYYEQYF. The CDR3 DNA is TGTGCCAGCAGCTTTGGCAGCTACTACGAGCAGTACTTC. The chain links TRBV7-9 to TRBJ2-7; D is uncertain. This CDR3 region has 13 residues. The V and J ends lost 3 bases and 3 bases respectively, with 9 bases between them. Germline CDR1 and CDR2: SEHNR and FQNEAQ (reference sequence).

This CDR3 is CSASPGLQQYF. Here the CDR3 DNA reads TGCAGTGCTAGCCCCGGACTCCAGCAGTACTTC. The chain couples TRBV20-1 to TRBJ2-7, with D possibly matching TRBD2 (5 bases). Per germline, CDR1 DFQATT and CDR2 SNEGSKA (reference sequence). The germline V and J ends were trimmed by 3 bases and 8 bases, with 11 bases remaining between them. The CDR3 has 11 amino acids.

CDR3 in amino acids: CASNIGGAGGYTF. The CDR3 bases are TGTGCCAGCAACATTGGGGGGGCAGGCGGCTACACCTTC. The V and J genes are TRBV9 and TRBJ1-2; possible D gene TRBD1, 6 bases. The CDR3 covers 13 residues. The germline V gene has CDR1 SGDLS and CDR2 YYNGEE. The V end lost 6 bases, the J end lost 8 bases, and 17 bases lay between the germline ends. The entire variable domain, with the rest obtained from reference TRBV9 and TRBJ1-2, is as follows: DSGVTQTPKHLITATGQRVTLRCSPRSGDLSVYWYQQSLDQGLQFLIQYYNGEERAKGNILERFSAQQFPDLHSELNLSSLELGDSALYFCASNIGGAGGYTFGSGTRLTVV.

The chain joins TRBV7-8 to TRBJ1-6; D possibly corresponds to TRBD1 (5 bases). Trimming left V 5 bases short and J 9 bases short, with 11 bases between. CDR1 SGHVS and CDR2 FQNEAQ come from the germline V gene. This CDR3 has 13 residues. The CDR3 reads CASSLRDFSPLHF. The CDR3 bases are TGTGCCAGCAGCCTACGGGACTTTTCACCCCTCCACTTT.

The J gene is TRBJ1-1, the V gene TRBV6-6; D call uncertain. Germline V CDR1 and CDR2: MNHNY, SVGAGI (reference sequence). CDR3 size: 14 residues. With 2 bases removed from V and 1 base from J, the gap between germline ends came to 8 bases. The CDR3 here is CASSYESRNTEAFF. The CDR3 nucleotides read TGTGCCAGCAGTTACGAATCCAGGAACACTGAAGCTTTCTTT.

This clone was recorded once. The chain has TRBV19 and TRBJ1-1; D is perhaps TRBD1 (5 bases). This CDR3 is 15 amino acids long. Germline V gives CDR1 LNHDA, CDR2 SQIVND (reference sequence). V was pared by 5 bases and J by 0 bases, with 13 bases between. The CDR3: CASSSEGKMNTEAFF. In nucleotides, the CDR3 is TGTGCCAGTAGTTCCGAGGGGAAAATGAACACTGAAGCTTTCTTT. The full variable domain, completed using reference TRBV19 and TRBJ1-1, is DGGITQSPKYLFRKEGQNVTLSCEQNLNHDAMYWYRQDPGQGLRLIYYSQIVNDFQKGDIAEGYSVSREKKESFPLTVTSAQKNPTAFYLCASSSEGKMNTEAFFGQGTRLTVV.

The chain uses TRBV25-1 and TRBJ1-2, with D maybe TRBD1 (5 bases). The CDR3 runs to 14 residues. Germline CDR1 and CDR2: MGHDK and SYGVNS. Trimming stripped 6 bases from V and 2 bases from J, with 13 bases between. DNA of the CDR3: TGTGCCAGCAGCTTTGGCAGGGCCAACTATGGCTACACCTTC. Amino acid sequence: CASSFGRANYGYTF.